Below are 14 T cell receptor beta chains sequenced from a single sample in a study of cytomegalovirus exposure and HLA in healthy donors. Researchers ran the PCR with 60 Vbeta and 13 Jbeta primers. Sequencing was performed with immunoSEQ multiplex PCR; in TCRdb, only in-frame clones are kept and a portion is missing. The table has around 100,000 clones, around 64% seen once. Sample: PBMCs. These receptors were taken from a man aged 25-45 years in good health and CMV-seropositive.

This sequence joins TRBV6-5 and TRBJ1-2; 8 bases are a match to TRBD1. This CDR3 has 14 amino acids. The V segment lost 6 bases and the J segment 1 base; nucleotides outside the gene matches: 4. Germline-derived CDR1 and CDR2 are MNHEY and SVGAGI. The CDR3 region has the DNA TGTGCCAGCAGAACCGACAGGGGTAACTATGGCTACACCTTC. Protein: CASRTDRGNYGYTF.

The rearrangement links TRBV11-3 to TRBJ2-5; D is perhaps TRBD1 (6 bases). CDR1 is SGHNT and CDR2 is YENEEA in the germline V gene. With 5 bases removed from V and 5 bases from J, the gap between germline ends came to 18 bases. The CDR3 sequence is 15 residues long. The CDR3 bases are TGTGCCAGCAGCCGAGGGGATGGGGGCTATGAGACCCAGTACTTC. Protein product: CASSRGDGGYETQYF.

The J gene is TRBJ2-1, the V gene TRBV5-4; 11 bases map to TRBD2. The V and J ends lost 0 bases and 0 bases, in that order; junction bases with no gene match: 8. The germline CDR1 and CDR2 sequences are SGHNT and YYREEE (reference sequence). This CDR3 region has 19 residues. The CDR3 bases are TGTGCCAGCAGCTTGGGGGACACTAGCGGGGGTAGCTCCTACAATGAGCAGTTCTTC. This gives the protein CASSLGDTSGGSSYNEQFF.

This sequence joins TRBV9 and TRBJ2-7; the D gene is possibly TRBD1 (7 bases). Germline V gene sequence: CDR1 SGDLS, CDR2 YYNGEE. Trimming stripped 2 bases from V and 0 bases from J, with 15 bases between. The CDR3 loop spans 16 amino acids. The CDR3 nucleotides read TGTGCCAGCAGCGTCAGTAGGGGGGACAGCTCCTACGAGCAGTACTTC. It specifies CASSVSRGDSSYEQYF.

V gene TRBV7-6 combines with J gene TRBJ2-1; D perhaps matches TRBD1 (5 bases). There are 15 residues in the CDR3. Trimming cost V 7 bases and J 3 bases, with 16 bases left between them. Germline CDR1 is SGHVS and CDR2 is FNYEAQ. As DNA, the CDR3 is TGTGCCAGCATCCGAGAGGCAGGGATCTACAATGAGCAGTTCTTC. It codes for CASIREAGIYNEQFF.

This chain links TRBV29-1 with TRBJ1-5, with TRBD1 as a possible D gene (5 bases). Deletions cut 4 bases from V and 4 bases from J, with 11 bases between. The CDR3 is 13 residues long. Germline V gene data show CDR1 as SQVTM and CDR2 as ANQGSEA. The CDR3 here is CSVGGGKNQPQHF. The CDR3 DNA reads TGCAGCGTTGGGGGGGGGAAGAATCAGCCCCAGCATTTT.

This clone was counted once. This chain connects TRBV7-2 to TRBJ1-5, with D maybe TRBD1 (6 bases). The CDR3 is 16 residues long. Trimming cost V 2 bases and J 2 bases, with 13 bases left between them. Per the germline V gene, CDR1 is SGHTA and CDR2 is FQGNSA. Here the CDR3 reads CASSLSGARGNQPQHF. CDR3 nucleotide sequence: TGTGCCAGCAGCTTATCAGGGGCCCGGGGCAATCAGCCCCAGCATTTT. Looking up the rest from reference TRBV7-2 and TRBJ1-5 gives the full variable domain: GAGVSQSPSNKVTEKGKDVELRCDPISGHTALYWYRQSLGQGLEFLIYFQGNSAPDKSGLPSDRFSAERTGGSVSTLTIQRTQQEDSAVYLCASSLSGARGNQPQHFGDGTRLSIL.

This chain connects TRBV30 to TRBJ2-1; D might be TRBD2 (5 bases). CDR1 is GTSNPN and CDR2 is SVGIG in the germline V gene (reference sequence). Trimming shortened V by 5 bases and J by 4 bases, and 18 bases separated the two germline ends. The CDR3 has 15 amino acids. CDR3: CAWQLGLGVYNEQFF. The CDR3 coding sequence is TGTGCCTGGCAGTTAGGACTCGGGGTTTACAATGAGCAGTTCTTC.

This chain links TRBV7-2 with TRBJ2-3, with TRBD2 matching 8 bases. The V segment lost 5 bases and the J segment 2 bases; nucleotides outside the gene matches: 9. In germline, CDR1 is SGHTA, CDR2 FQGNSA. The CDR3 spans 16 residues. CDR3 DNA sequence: TGTGCCAGCAGCGAACCTCGGGGGGGGGCCACAGATACGCAGTATTTT. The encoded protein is CASSEPRGGATDTQYF.

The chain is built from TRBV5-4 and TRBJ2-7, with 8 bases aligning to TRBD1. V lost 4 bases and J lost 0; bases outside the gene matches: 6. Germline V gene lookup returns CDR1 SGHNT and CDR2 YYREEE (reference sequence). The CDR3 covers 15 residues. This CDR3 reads CASSPDRASSYEQYF. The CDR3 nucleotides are TGTGCCAGCAGCCCGGACAGGGCGTCCTCCTACGAGCAGTACTTC. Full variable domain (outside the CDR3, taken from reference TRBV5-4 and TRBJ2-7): ETGVTQSPTHLIKTRGQQVTLRCSSQSGHNTVSWYQQALGQGPQFIFQYYREEENGRGNFPPRFSGLQFPNYSSELNVNALELDDSALYLCASSPDRASSYEQYFGPGTRLTVT.

The DNA for the CDR3 is TGTGCCAGCAGCGTAGTTTTAGTGGGTCGGGGCAGGGACTTCGTTTCCTACGAGCAGTACGTC. The encoded protein is CASSVVLVGRGRDFVSYEQYV. The chain employs TRBV9 and TRBJ2-7, with D perhaps matching TRBD2 (6 bases). In germline, CDR1 is SGDLS, CDR2 YYNGEE. V lost 0 bases and J lost 1, with 29 bases in between. The CDR3 has 21 residues.

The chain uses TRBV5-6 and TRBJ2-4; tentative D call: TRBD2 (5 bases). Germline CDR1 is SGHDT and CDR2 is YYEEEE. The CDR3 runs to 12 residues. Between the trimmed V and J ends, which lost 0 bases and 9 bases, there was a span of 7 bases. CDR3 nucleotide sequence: TGTGCCAGCAGCTTGGGGGAGTTCATTCAGTACTTC. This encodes CASSLGEFIQYF.

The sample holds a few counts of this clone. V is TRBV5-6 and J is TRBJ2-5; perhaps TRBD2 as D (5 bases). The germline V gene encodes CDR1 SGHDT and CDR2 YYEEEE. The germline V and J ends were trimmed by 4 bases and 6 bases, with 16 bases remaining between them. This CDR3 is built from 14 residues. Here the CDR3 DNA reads TGTGCCAGCAGCCTCCGAGGGTCACTGAAGACCCAGTACTTC. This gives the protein CASSLRGSLKTQYF.

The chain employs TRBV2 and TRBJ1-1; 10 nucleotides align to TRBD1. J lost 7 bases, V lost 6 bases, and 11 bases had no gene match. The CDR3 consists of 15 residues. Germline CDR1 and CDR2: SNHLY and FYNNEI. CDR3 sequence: CASRVLTGGWSEAFF. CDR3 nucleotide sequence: TGTGCCAGCAGAGTATTGACAGGGGGCTGGAGTGAAGCTTTCTTT. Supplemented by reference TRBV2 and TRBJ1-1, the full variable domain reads EPEVTQTPSHQVTQMGQEVILRCVPISNHLYFYWYRQILGQKVEFLVSFYNNEISEKSEIFDDQFSVERPDGSNFTLKIRSTKLEDSAMYFCASRVLTGGWSEAFFGQGTRLTVV.